The clone carrying this T cell receptor beta chain turned up a few times. Its matching antigen is unknown. The data originate from a study of beta chain features in type 1 diabetes. Whole-study context: The study found patients and healthy donors alike in age, gender and cell yields.

As every portion of the isolated RNA was reverse transcribed, the sequencing read expressed TCRB transcripts. TCRdb keeps only in-frame clones here, not all; method: immunoSEQ multiplex PCR. Here the sample spans 330,000 or so clones, 12% to 15% being singletons. Between the trimmed V and J ends, which lost 4 bases and 5 bases, there was a span of 12 bases. The CDR3 loop spans 13 amino acids. Germline values: CDR1 SGHNT, CDR2 YYREEE (reference sequence). General study points: Diminished insertions and augmented deletions at VDJ junctions characterized type 1 diabetes patients.

The chain couples TRBV5-4 to TRBJ1-1; D is undetermined. The sequenced sample consisted of central memory CD4+ T cells from blood. The origin of this receptor is a man aged 30 to 45 in good health. The CDR3 sequence: CASSRPIGTEAFF. The CDR3 bases are TGTGCCAGCAGCCGCCCGATTGGGACTGAAGCTTTCTTT.